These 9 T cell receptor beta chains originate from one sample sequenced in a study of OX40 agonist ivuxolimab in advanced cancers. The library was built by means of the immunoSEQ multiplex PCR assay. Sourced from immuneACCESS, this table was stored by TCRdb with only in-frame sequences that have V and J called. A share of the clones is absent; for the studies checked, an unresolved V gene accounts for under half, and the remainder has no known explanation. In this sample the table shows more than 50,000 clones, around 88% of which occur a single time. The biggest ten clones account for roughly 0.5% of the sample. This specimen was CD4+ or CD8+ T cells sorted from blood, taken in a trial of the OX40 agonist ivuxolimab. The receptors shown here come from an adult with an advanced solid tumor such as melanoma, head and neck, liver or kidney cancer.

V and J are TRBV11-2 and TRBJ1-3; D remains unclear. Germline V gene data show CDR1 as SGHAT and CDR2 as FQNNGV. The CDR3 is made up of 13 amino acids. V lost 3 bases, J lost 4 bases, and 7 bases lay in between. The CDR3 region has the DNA TGTGCCAGCAGCTTTCCGGGCGGAAACACCATATATTTT. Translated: CASSFPGGNTIYF.

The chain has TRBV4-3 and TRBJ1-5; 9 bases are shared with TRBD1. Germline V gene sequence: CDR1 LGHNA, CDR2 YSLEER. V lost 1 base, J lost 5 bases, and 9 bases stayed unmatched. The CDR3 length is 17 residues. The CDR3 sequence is CASSQALGTGRDQPQHF. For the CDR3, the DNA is TGCGCCAGCAGCCAAGCCTTGGGGACAGGGAGGGATCAGCCCCAGCATTTT.

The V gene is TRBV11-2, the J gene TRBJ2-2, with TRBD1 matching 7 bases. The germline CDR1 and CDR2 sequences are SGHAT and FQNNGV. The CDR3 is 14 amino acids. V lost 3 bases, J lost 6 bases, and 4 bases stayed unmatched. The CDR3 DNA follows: TGTGCCAGCAGCTTTACCGGGACAGCCGGGGAGCTGTTTTTT. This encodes CASSFTGTAGELFF.

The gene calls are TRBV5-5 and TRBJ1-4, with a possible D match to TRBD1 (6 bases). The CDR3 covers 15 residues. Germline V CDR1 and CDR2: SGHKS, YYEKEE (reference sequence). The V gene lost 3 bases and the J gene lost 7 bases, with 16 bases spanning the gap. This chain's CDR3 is CASSSLGGGGEKLFF. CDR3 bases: TGTGCCAGCAGCTCCCTGGGGGGGGGCGGTGAAAAACTGTTTTTT.

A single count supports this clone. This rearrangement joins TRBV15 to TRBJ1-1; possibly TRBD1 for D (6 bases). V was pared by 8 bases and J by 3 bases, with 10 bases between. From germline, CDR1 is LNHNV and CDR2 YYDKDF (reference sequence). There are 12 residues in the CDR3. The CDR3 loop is CATGTGYTEAFF. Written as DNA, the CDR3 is TGTGCCACCGGCACAGGGTACACTGAAGCTTTCTTT.

The CDR3 bases are TGTGCCAGCAGTTCCGGGACTAGCGGGAGTTTTTATGAGCAGTTCTTC. It is translated as CASSSGTSGSFYEQFF. V is TRBV28 and J is TRBJ2-1; 14 positions match TRBD2. Germline-derived CDR1 and CDR2 are MDHEN and SYDVKM. This CDR3 comprises 16 residues. V was clipped by 4 bases and J by 8 bases; unmatched bases: 7.

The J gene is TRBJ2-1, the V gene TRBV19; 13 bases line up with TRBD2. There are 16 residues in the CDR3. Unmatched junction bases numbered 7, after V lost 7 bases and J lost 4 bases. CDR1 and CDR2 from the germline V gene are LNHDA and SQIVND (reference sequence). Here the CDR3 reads CASTSSTSGRYNEQFF. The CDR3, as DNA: TGTGCCAGTACCTCCTCGACTAGCGGGAGGTACAATGAGCAGTTCTTC.

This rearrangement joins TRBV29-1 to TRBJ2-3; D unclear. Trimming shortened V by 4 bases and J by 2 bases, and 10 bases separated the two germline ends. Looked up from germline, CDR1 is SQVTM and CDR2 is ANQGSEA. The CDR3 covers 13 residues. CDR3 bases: TGCAGCGTTGGACGGAATCCCACAGATACGCAGTATTTT. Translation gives CSVGRNPTDTQYF.

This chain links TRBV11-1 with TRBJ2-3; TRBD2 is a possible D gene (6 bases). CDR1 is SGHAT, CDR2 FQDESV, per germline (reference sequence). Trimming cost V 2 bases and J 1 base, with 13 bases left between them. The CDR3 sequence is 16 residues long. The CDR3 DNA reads TGTGCCAGCAGCTTATCGGCCGGAGGGGGCACAGATACGCAGTATTTT. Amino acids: CASSLSAGGGTDTQYF.